What follows is one T cell receptor (beta chain) and its context. CDR1 and CDR2 (germline): SNHLY, FYNNEI. Trimming removed 6 bases at V and 4 bases at J, with 7 bases between. The CDR3 sequence is 11 residues long. This sample was taken from a study of blood T cells in healthy people across ages. Sample-barcoded 5' priming and a J-beta primer mix drove a second PCR of 7 to 11 cycles. TCRdb fed the 5' RACE reads into MiXCR, producing one record per CDR3 protein. The data hold some 1,000,000 distinct CDR3 sequences, with less than 25% observed a single time. These records were also assigned to another study, of T cells of mothers and their children.

The gene calls are TRBV2 and TRBJ2-7; no definite D call. Sequencing was done on a sample of blood. The TCR was taken from a girl aged 2-10 years in good health. This chain's CDR3 is CASRDDYEQYF. The CDR3 nucleotides read TGTGCCAGCAGGGACGATTACGAGCAGTACTTC.